Included here is one T cell receptor beta chain sequence, with context. The antigen remains undetermined. This entry is derived from a study of OX40 agonist ivuxolimab in advanced cancers. Overall study results and limits: Fewer expanded clones were found on average in CD4+ than in CD8+ T cells.

The CDR3 length is 15 residues. V lost 5 bases and J 4 bases, leaving 17 bases between the germline ends. Germline CDR1 is SEHNR and CDR2 is FQNEAQ (reference sequence). Profiling relied on immunoSEQ multiplex PCR, and the TCRdb table lists in-frame clones only, not all of them. This sample has tens of thousands of clones; around 90% occur once, and the top ten carry roughly 0.44%. This chain uses TRBV7-9 with TRBJ2-5, with D tentatively TRBD2 (6 bases). This clonotype was sampled from an adult with an advanced solid tumor such as melanoma, head and neck, liver or kidney cancer. Sequencing used CD4+ or CD8+ T cells sorted from blood, obtained in a trial of the OX40 agonist ivuxolimab. The CDR3 DNA reads as TGTGCCAGCAGCGCAGCTAGCTGGGGGGTAGAGACCCAGTACTTC. It specifies CASSAASWGVETQYF.